The 18 T cell receptor beta chains reported below all come from one sample, sequenced in a study of shared clonotypes between healthy human individuals. Measured with immunoSEQ multiplex PCR; TCRdb has only the in-frame clones, and not every one. The repertoire holds some 1.5 million clones, with approximately 97% as singletons. Sequenced input: naive CD4+ T cells sorted from blood. Subset defined: CD45RA+ positively selected. These receptors all stem from a man aged 25 to 40 in good health.

In the case of this clone: The same CDR3 can be traced to other DNA sequences in this sample. The chain employs TRBV9 and TRBJ1-1; the D is unclear. CDR3 length: 13 amino acids. Trimming stripped 0 bases from V and 6 bases from J, with 9 bases between. Germline V CDR1 and CDR2: SGDLS, YYNGEE. CDR3 protein: CASSVVGQAEAFF. CDR3 coding DNA: TGTGCCAGCAGCGTAGTTGGTCAAGCTGAAGCTTTCTTT.

The J gene is TRBJ2-3, the V gene TRBV9; no firm D call. Looked up from germline, CDR1 is SGDLS and CDR2 is YYNGEE. Trimming removed 0 bases from V and 6 bases from J, with 8 bases in between. CDR3 size: 13 residues. The CDR3 region is CASSVVPLDTQYF. The CDR3 DNA reads as TGTGCCAGCAGCGTAGTCCCGCTGGATACGCAGTATTTT.

As regards this clone: The identical CDR3 is also encoded by other nucleotide sequences in the sample. In DNA form, the CDR3 reads TGTGCCAGCAGTGAAGCGGGGGGTAGCAATCAGCCCCAGCATTTT. This gives the protein CASSEAGGSNQPQHF. The chain has TRBV6-1 and TRBJ1-5, with D perhaps matching TRBD1 (5 bases). V was cut by 0 bases and J by 0 bases, with 6 bases left in between. Germline assignment: CDR1 MNHNS and CDR2 SASEGT. This CDR3 contains 15 residues.

This chain uses TRBV30 with TRBJ1-2; D may be TRBD1 (5 bases). The germline V and J ends were trimmed by 3 bases and 3 bases, with 14 bases remaining between them. CDR3 length: 14 residues. The germline gives CDR1 GTSNPN, CDR2 SVGIG (reference sequence). The CDR3 protein is CAWRDPGPHYGYTF. CDR3 DNA sequence: TGTGCCTGGAGAGACCCGGGACCCCACTATGGCTACACCTTC.

This sequence joins TRBV5-4 and TRBJ2-1, with D uncertain. Trimming removed 5 bases from V and 4 bases from J, with 10 bases in between. The V gene's germline CDR1 is SGHNT and CDR2 YYREEE (reference sequence). This CDR3 contains 13 residues. This chain's CDR3 is CASRAGPYNEQFF. In DNA, the CDR3 is TGTGCCAGCAGAGCCGGGCCTTACAATGAGCAGTTCTTC. Based on the CDR3 plus reference TRBV5-4 and TRBJ2-1, the full variable domain is ETGVTQSPTHLIKTRGQQVTLRCSSQSGHNTVSWYQQALGQGPQFIFQYYREEENGRGNFPPRFSGLQFPNYSSELNVNALELDDSALYLCASRAGPYNEQFFGPGTRLTVL.

V and J are TRBV7-2 and TRBJ1-5, with D hard to call. CDR1 and CDR2 (germline): SGHTA, FQGNSA. Trimming cost V 1 base and J 5 bases, with 12 bases left between them. This CDR3 spans 15 amino acids. The CDR3 reads CASSLGWASYQPQHF. The CDR3 DNA reads as TGTGCCAGCAGCTTAGGGTGGGCTTCCTATCAGCCCCAGCATTTT.

This chain uses TRBV5-4 with TRBJ1-2; a weak D match, TRBD1 (5 bases). With 4 bases removed from V and 3 bases from J, the gap between germline ends came to 16 bases. Germline V gives CDR1 SGHNT, CDR2 YYREEE (reference sequence). This CDR3 has 15 residues. Here the CDR3 DNA reads TGTGCCAGCAGCCTCAAGGCCAGGGTTGACTATGGCTACACCTTC. This gives the protein CASSLKARVDYGYTF.

V gene TRBV10-1 combines with J gene TRBJ2-1; D might be TRBD2 (6 bases). Germline CDR1 WNHNN, CDR2 SYGVQD (reference sequence). The V end lost 6 bases, the J end lost 9 bases, and 18 bases lay between the germline ends. The CDR3 is 14 residues long. The CDR3 protein is CASSVRRPGGEQFF. The DNA for the CDR3 is TGCGCCAGCAGCGTTCGGCGACCCGGGGGTGAGCAGTTCTTC.

This chain uses TRBV28 with TRBJ1-1, with D unresolved. V was cut by 6 bases and J by 7 bases, with 12 bases left in between. The germline CDR1 and CDR2 sequences are MDHEN and SYDVKM. The CDR3 contains 12 residues. CDR3: CASRGFANEAFF. CDR3 sequence (DNA): TGTGCCAGCAGGGGCTTCGCCAATGAAGCTTTCTTT.

The chain is built from TRBV29-1 and TRBJ1-2; unclear D gene. V was clipped by 7 bases and J by 5 bases, with 14 bases between them. This CDR3 comprises 12 residues. From germline, CDR1 is SQVTM and CDR2 ANQGSEA. CDR3 region: CSAQETIYGYTF. DNA for the CDR3: TGCAGCGCCCAAGAAACGATTTATGGCTACACCTTC.

The rearrangement joins TRBV7-8 to TRBJ1-5; weak D call: TRBD1 (5 bases). Germline loops: CDR1 SGHVS, CDR2 FQNEAQ. The V end lost 0 bases, the J end lost 7 bases, and 10 bases lay between the germline ends. The CDR3 spans 14 residues. The CDR3 DNA sequence: TGTGCCAGCAGCTTAGCAGGGGACGGGCAGCCCCAGCATTTT. This encodes CASSLAGDGQPQHF. Full variable domain (outside the CDR3, taken from reference TRBV7-8 and TRBJ1-5): GAGVSQSPRYKVAKRGQDVALRCDPISGHVSLFWYQQALGQGPEFLTYFQNEAQLDKSGLPSDRFFAERPEGSVSTLKIQRTQQEDSAVYLCASSLAGDGQPQHFGDGTRLSIL.

The chain is built from TRBV28 and TRBJ1-5, with D possibly being TRBD1 (6 bases). The CDR3 has 17 residues. The germline V and J ends were trimmed by 5 bases and 2 bases, with 19 bases remaining between them. CDR1 is MDHEN and CDR2 is SYDVKM in the germline V gene. The CDR3 spells CASSPHTGLSGNQPQHF. As DNA, the CDR3 is TGTGCCAGCAGTCCACACACAGGGTTATCGGGCAATCAGCCCCAGCATTTT.

In this sample, this clone turned up once. The genes are TRBV5-1 and TRBJ2-3, with no clear D. Germline CDR1 SGHRS, CDR2 YFSETQ. V was clipped by 0 bases and J by 3 bases, with 11 bases between them. The CDR3 has 15 amino acids. CDR3 in DNA: TGCGCCAGCAGCTTGGGGTCAGGAGCTACAGATACGCAGTATTTT. As protein: CASSLGSGATDTQYF.

The gene calls are TRBV18 and TRBJ2-2, with 11 bases aligning to TRBD2. Trimming removed 2 bases from V and 4 bases from J; junction bases left unmatched: 6. The CDR3 is 17 amino acids. The V gene's germline CDR1 is KGHSH and CDR2 LQKENI. CDR3: CASSPGLAGSATGELFF. CDR3 DNA: TGTGCCAGCTCACCAGGACTAGCGGGTTCCGCCACCGGGGAGCTGTTTTTT.

The rearrangement joins TRBV28 to TRBJ2-3; the D is unclear. V was clipped by 8 bases and J by 3 bases, with 18 bases between them. The CDR3 is 15 residues long. Germline CDR1 MDHEN, CDR2 SYDVKM. The CDR3 reads CASYFGSGETDTQYF. As DNA, the CDR3 is TGTGCCAGCTATTTTGGGTCGGGCGAGACAGATACGCAGTATTTT.

This chain joins TRBV18 and TRBJ2-3; D gene unclear. Trimming cost V 2 bases and J 2 bases, with 11 bases left between them. The germline gives CDR1 KGHSH, CDR2 LQKENI. The CDR3 is made up of 15 amino acids. CDR3 sequence reads: CASSPKGLHTDTQYF. For the CDR3, the DNA is TGTGCCAGCTCACCAAAGGGTCTCCACACAGATACGCAGTATTTT.

The CDR3 sequence: CASGTGTSYSEQYF. The CDR3 DNA sequence: TGCGCCAGCGGAACCGGGACGAGTTATTCCGAGCAGTACTTC. The chain uses TRBV10-1 and TRBJ2-7; either TRBD1 or TRBD2 may supply D (5 bases each). CDR3 size: 14 residues. Germline CDR1 and CDR2: WNHNN and SYGVQD (reference sequence). V lost 8 bases and J lost 6, with 20 bases in between.

The rearrangement uses TRBV20-1 and TRBJ1-4; 9 bases are a match to TRBD1. V lost 5 bases, J lost 12 bases, and 4 bases stayed unmatched. From germline, CDR1 is DFQATT and CDR2 SNEGSKA (reference sequence). This CDR3 spans 11 amino acids. CDR3 sequence: CSAARQGELFF. In DNA, the CDR3 is TGCAGTGCTGCAAGACAGGGGGAACTGTTTTTT.